The entry that follows covers one T cell receptor beta chain sequence. Its antigen has not been determined. No per-base quality is available; no much larger clone lies one base away. This entry is derived from a study of shared clonotypes between healthy human individuals (dated by TCRdb to 2020 to 2022). Broadly, across the study: The cohort comprised a couple of women and a few men aged 18 to 49 years. Per donor, three plates each were used for CD4 naive and CD4 memory, two for CD8 naive, and one for CD8 memory. Blood TCR repertoires of roughly five healthy adults were deeply sequenced to estimate repertoire size and the extent of clonotype sharing between individuals. Different laboratories and diverse techniques were used to prepare libraries and sequence TCR repertoires, to increase sequencing depth and limit assay-specific biases. Each donor's leukapheresis produced roughly between roughly 0.85 and 10 billion PBMCs.

CDR1 LNHNV and CDR2 YYDKDF were looked up in the germline V gene (reference sequence). The CDR3 starts with the cysteine, ends with the phenylalanine, and has 15 residues. Only CDR3 DNA is held: 45 bases, read in frame from base 1. V was cut back by 0 bases and J by 4 bases, leaving a gap of 12 bases between them. Using the deep immunoSEQ assay, TCR CDR3 regions were amplified from genomic DNA by multiplex PCR. Genomic DNA extracted from each cell subset was distributed evenly over all wells of several immunoSEQ 96-well plates, and each plate served as one replicate. For sorted subsets, each replicate PCR was loaded with roughly 190 ng genomic DNA, equivalent to 30,000 to 35,000 T cell genomes. Purified libraries were quantified with a Qubit 3.0 fluorometer, sized on a Bioanalyzer 2100, and re-quantified with the KAPA Library Quantification kit. Every immunoSEQ 96-well plate was sequenced on a dedicated single-read 150-cycle Illumina NextSeq 550 flow cell. The authors' pipeline ran thus. Because only junctional sequences without quality scores were contained in the immunoSEQ output, filtering matching that applied to full-length reads could not be performed. To assign V/J genes and CDR3, sequences were annotated using PyIR, a Python wrapper for IgBLAST v1.9, with IMGT germline references. Reads were removed for weak V/J assignments (E-value above 1e-6), missing CDR3, stop codons, out-of-frame junctions, or ambiguous translated residues. A V3J clonotype was defined by an identical inferred V gene, J gene, and CDR3 amino acid sequence. The percentage overlap between two repertoires was calculated by dividing the number of shared unique clonotypes by the size of the smaller repertoire. RTK rarefaction, the Chao1 estimator, and Recon v2.1 estimates of unobserved clonotypes were used to assess repertoire richness. For all TCRbeta clonotypes obtained by the gDNA method from a few donors, generation probabilities were computed with OLGA. Entries here come from immuneACCESS through TCRdb and include only in-frame sequences with V and J called. Some clones fail to appear in such tables; in the studies checked, an unresolved V gene covers under half of the shortfall, and the cause of the remainder is unknown. V, J and clone size are those of that table, while D and trimming were read from the DNA. The sample table lists approximately 2,300,000 clones, about 90% of them with a count of one. Roughly 0.34% of the sample goes to the ten largest clones.

Donors were healthy HIV-negative adults with no recently reported acute infections or vaccinations. Only Caucasian adults living in Nashville, Tennessee, USA were represented among the donors. Magnetic negative selection was used to enrich CD4+ T cells, after which naive cells were positively selected on CD45RA and the negative fraction became the memory subset. Blood was obtained by leukapheresis, after which PBMCs were separated by Ficoll-Histopaque density gradient centrifugation and cryopreserved in liquid nitrogen vapor phase. Analytical flow cytometry was used to check the purity and quantity of each magnetically sorted T cell population. From each sorted fraction, genomic DNA was isolated and quantified by UV absorbance on a Nanodrop 2000c. Broader findings and caveats from the paper: The small number of donors limited the genetic and exposure-history diversity represented. Even with the large sequencing depth, rarefaction of the sorted-subset datasets indicated that sequencing was incomplete. Higher generation probabilities were observed for clonotypes shared by all four sorted-subset donors than for non-shared clonotypes. Sampling was restricted to blood, and TCR repertoires in tissues likely differ from the TCR repertoires found in blood. Sharing across a few donors was observed for around 5% of naive CD4, around 3.5% of naive CD8, over 2% of memory CD4, and over 0.3% of memory CD8 clonotypes. Pairwise subsampling led to the expectation that sequencing depth would affect the degree of clonotype sharing among donors. Naive subsets generally had larger estimated clonotype richness than memory subsets.

Recombination linked TRBV15 to TRBJ1-2, with no reliable assignment of the D segment. The TCR comes from a man between 18 and 35 years old in good health. Some clones in this sample may be carry-over from other donors' samples. Sequencing was done on a sample of naive CD4+ T cells from PBMCs. Per the publication, the cell subset or site label means: CD45RA+ positively selected. The CDR3 reads CATSREVRETYGYTF. The base sequence is TGTGCCACCAGCAGAGAAGTCCGGGAGACCTATGGCTACACCTTC.